This T cell receptor beta chain is from a study of blood T cell repertoires in COVID-19. Study-wide context: Spain, Italy and the United States supplied samples that represented acute and convalescent COVID-19.

This CDR3 is 20 amino acids long. Germline values: CDR1 MNHNS, CDR2 SASEGT. The ends lost 4 bases at V and 0 bases at J; junction bases unmatched: 20. Assay: immunoSEQ multiplex PCR; the TCRdb copy retains only in-frame clones and omits some. The sample has about 98,000 clones, around 84% seen once. This clone appeared a few times. The TCR originated in a middle-aged man with active or convalescent COVID-19. The chain employs TRBV6-1 and TRBJ1-2; 7 bases map to TRBD1. Specimen: peripheral blood. CDR3 sequence: CASSGTDLGSRGVANYGYTF. The CDR3 DNA follows: TGTGCCAGCAGTGGTACGGACTTAGGGAGCAGGGGGGTAGCTAACTATGGCTACACCTTC.